These 25 T cell receptor beta chains were sequenced from one sample in a study of T-cell reconstitution after alpha-beta-depleted transplantation in children. Library preparation (for TCRbeta) was performed with unique molecular identifiers. A single record per CDR3 protein comes from TCRdb applying MiXCR to the PCR reads. The profile shows around 340,000 distinct CDR3 sequences, about 14% of them singletons. The specimen comprised PBMCs, sampled from the stem cell graft. The origin of the receptors is a human donor who donated a stem cell graft to a child with Fanconi anemia.

Ten or more counts support this clonotype. V and J are TRBV2 and TRBJ2-5; either TRBD1 or TRBD2 may supply D (5 bases each). Trimming removed 7 bases at V and 3 bases at J, with 18 bases between. Germline CDR1 is SNHLY and CDR2 is FYNNEI. CDR3 length equals 15 residues. The CDR3 loop reads CASTPDGGGKETQYF. The CDR3 DNA reads TGTGCCAGCACCCCCGATGGTGGGGGAAAAGAGACCCAGTACTTC.

There are a few counts of this clonotype. CDR3 DNA: TGCGCCAGCAGCTTGGGGACCCTAGCGACTGGAAACACCATATATTTT. It is translated as CASSLGTLATGNTIYF. The chain couples TRBV5-1 to TRBJ1-3; D unresolved. CDR3 length: 16 residues. CDR1 SGHRS and CDR2 YFSETQ come from the germline V gene. V lost 0 bases, J lost 2 bases, and 12 bases lay in between.

This chain connects TRBV30 to TRBJ1-1, with D hard to call. CDR1 is GTSNPN and CDR2 is SVGIG in the germline V gene (reference sequence). The CDR3 loop spans 11 amino acids. V dropped 7 bases and J dropped 4 bases, with 10 bases sitting between them. In DNA form, the CDR3 reads TGTGCCTCCAATGTGGGCACTGAAGCTTTCTTT. Translation gives CASNVGTEAFF.

The chain couples TRBV11-2 to TRBJ2-3; 7 nucleotides line up with TRBD1. Looked up from germline, CDR1 is SGHAT and CDR2 is FQNNGV. There are 15 residues in the CDR3. V trimming: 6 bases; J trimming: 0 bases; junction bases outside the gene matches: 6. The CDR3 loop reads CASRRTGPSTDTQYF. The CDR3 nucleotides read TGTGCCAGCAGGAGGACAGGTCCTAGCACAGATACGCAGTATTTT.

This clonotype was counted at least ten times. The rearrangement joins TRBV7-8 to TRBJ1-5; D is unresolved. Trimming left V 1 base short and J 0 bases short, with 10 bases between. The CDR3 sequence is 16 residues long. The germline CDR1 and CDR2 sequences are SGHVS and FQNEAQ. The DNA for the CDR3 is TGTGCCAGCAGCTTAGTACCCGGATATAGCAATCAGCCCCAGCATTTT. Translation gives CASSLVPGYSNQPQHF.

The table lists this clonotype with a few counts. The chain recombines TRBV19 with TRBJ1-2; 7 bases are a match to TRBD1. CDR1 is LNHDA and CDR2 is SQIVND in the germline V gene (reference sequence). V was clipped by 5 bases and J by 4 bases; unmatched bases: 10. The CDR3 is 15 amino acids. CDR3 protein: CASSSGQASTYGYTF. In DNA form, the CDR3 reads TGTGCCAGTAGTTCAGGACAGGCAAGCACCTATGGCTACACCTTC. The entire variable domain, with the rest obtained from reference TRBV19 and TRBJ1-2, is as follows: DGGITQSPKYLFRKEGQNVTLSCEQNLNHDAMYWYRQDPGQGLRLIYYSQIVNDFQKGDIAEGYSVSREKKESFPLTVTSAQKNPTAFYLCASSSGQASTYGYTFGSGTRLTVV.

This clonotype showed up many times. V is TRBV4-3 and J is TRBJ1-1; D gene uncertain. The CDR3 length is 14 residues. CDR1 is LGHNA, CDR2 YSLEER, per germline. Trimming took 1 base from V and 5 from J, leaving 11 bases between them. The DNA for the CDR3 is TGCGCCAGCAGCCAAGTTAGTGGGCCGACTGAAGCTTTCTTT. Translation: CASSQVSGPTEAFF.

This sequence joins TRBV6-2 or TRBV6-3 and TRBJ2-6; 8 bases match TRBD1. The CDR3 runs to 19 residues. Germline loops: CDR1 MNHEY, CDR2 SVGEGT. V shed 4 bases, J shed 0 bases, and the junction held 11 bases outside the gene matches. Written as DNA, the CDR3 is TGTGCCAGCAGTTTCGCCACCGGGACAGGCAGCTCTGGGGCCAACGTCCTGACTTTC. Translated: CASSFATGTGSSGANVLTF.

This clonotype has more than one count but fewer than ten. The J gene is TRBJ2-1, the V gene TRBV6-2 or TRBV6-3; the D is unclear. The V end was cut by 6 bases, the J end by 0 bases, with 15 bases between. From germline, CDR1 is MNHEY and CDR2 SVGEGT. The CDR3 is 16 residues long. The CDR3 sequence is CASSPRPSSSYNEQFF. The CDR3 nucleotides read TGTGCCAGCAGCCCCCGACCCTCGAGCTCCTACAATGAGCAGTTCTTC.

The J gene is TRBJ1-4, the V gene TRBV7-2, with D unclear. The germline V and J ends were trimmed by 1 base and 10 bases, with 13 bases remaining between them. This CDR3 contains 14 residues. Per the germline V gene, CDR1 is SGHTA and CDR2 is FQGNSA. The CDR3, as DNA: TGTGCCAGCAGCTTAGACCTACAAGGGCGAAAACTGTTTTTT. Translating it yields CASSLDLQGRKLFF.

On this clonotype: Since the CDR3 does not end with the conserved phenylalanine or tryptophan, this likely comes from a read error. J is TRBJ1-1 and V is TRBV7-9, with no clear D. The V gene's germline CDR1 is SEHNR and CDR2 FQNEAQ (reference sequence). With 4 bases removed from V and 5 bases from J, the gap between germline ends came to 5 bases. The CDR3 totals 11 residues. The CDR3 bases are TGTGCCAGCAGCTCCCAAACTGAAGCTTTCTAT. Translated: CASSSQTEAFY.

This clonotype appeared many times. The V gene is TRBV7-8, the J gene TRBJ1-3, with a possible D match to TRBD1 (5 bases). Trimming pared 0 bases from V and 0 bases from J, leaving 21 bases between. Germline V gene data show CDR1 as SGHVS and CDR2 as FQNEAQ. This CDR3 has 20 residues. The CDR3 DNA sequence: TGTGCCAGCAGCTTAGCTCATACTCCGGGACTTATCAGCTCTGGAAACACCATATATTTT. Translated, it gives CASSLAHTPGLISSGNTIYF. The full variable domain, completed using reference TRBV7-8 and TRBJ1-3, is GAGVSQSPRYKVAKRGQDVALRCDPISGHVSLFWYQQALGQGPEFLTYFQNEAQLDKSGLPSDRFFAERPEGSVSTLKIQRTQQEDSAVYLCASSLAHTPGLISSGNTIYFGEGSWLTVV.

A few counts support this clonotype. The chain recombines TRBV11-2 with TRBJ1-1, with D tentatively TRBD1 (5 bases). Germline V lookup: CDR1 SGHAT, CDR2 FQNNGV. V was pared by 6 bases and J by 7 bases, with 18 bases between. This CDR3 contains 14 residues. The CDR3 nucleotides read TGTGCCAGCAGGCAGGGCCCTACCTATGGTGAAGCTTTCTTT. The encoded protein is CASRQGPTYGEAFF.

This clonotype was observed a few times. V gene TRBV14 combines with J gene TRBJ2-1; D tentatively fits TRBD1 or TRBD2 (5 bases each). With 0 bases removed from V and 6 bases from J, the gap between germline ends came to 9 bases. CDR3 size: 14 residues. Germline assignment: CDR1 SGHDN and CDR2 FVKESK. In DNA, the CDR3 is TGTGCCAGCAGCCAAGATCGAGGGACCAATGAGCAGTTCTTC. Translating it yields CASSQDRGTNEQFF.

The DNA of the CDR3 is TGTGCCAGCAGCTTAGTTGCTAGCGGGGGACGGCCGGAGCAGTTCTTC. Translation: CASSLVASGGRPEQFF. The V gene is TRBV11-2, the J gene TRBJ2-1; 10 bases map to TRBD2. Germline V CDR1 and CDR2: SGHAT, FQNNGV. J was trimmed by 10 bases and V by 1 base; bases with no gene match: 10. The CDR3 sequence is 16 residues long.

This clonotype was seen at least ten times. The V gene is TRBV7-6, the J gene TRBJ2-3; no clear D gene. Between the trimmed V and J ends, which lost 1 base and 3 bases, there was a span of 14 bases. The germline CDR1 and CDR2 sequences are SGHVS and FNYEAQ. The CDR3 extends over 16 amino acids. The chain's CDR3 is CASSLGILGYTDTQYF. In nucleotides, the CDR3 is TGTGCCAGCAGCTTAGGGATTCTAGGTTATACAGATACGCAGTATTTT.

This clonotype was observed a few times. This rearrangement joins TRBV15 to TRBJ2-5; 10 nucleotides match TRBD2. Germline V gene lookup returns CDR1 LNHNV and CDR2 YYDKDF (reference sequence). J was trimmed by 5 bases and V by 1 base; bases with no gene match: 10. The CDR3 is 17 residues long. CDR3 coding DNA: TGTGCCACCAGCAGAGTTAGCCTAGCGGGGGATGGGGAGACCCAGTACTTC. Its protein product is CATSRVSLAGDGETQYF.

The chain combines TRBV7-9 with TRBJ1-2, with TRBD1 matching 7 bases. This CDR3 is 13 amino acids long. V lost 5 bases, J lost 8 bases, and 8 bases stayed unmatched. CDR1 is SEHNR and CDR2 is FQNEAQ in the germline V gene (reference sequence). The DNA of the CDR3 is TGTGCCAGCAGCGACCTGAGGGGGCCCGGCTACACCTTC. Its translation is CASSDLRGPGYTF.

The chain links TRBV5-6 to TRBJ2-5; 9 bases are a match to TRBD2. Trimming removed 1 base from V and 5 bases from J; junction bases left unmatched: 9. The CDR3 is 16 residues long. Germline V lookup: CDR1 SGHDT, CDR2 YYEEEE. The CDR3 spells CASSLFSGGSYETQYF. The CDR3 coding sequence is TGTGCCAGCAGCTTGTTTAGCGGGGGAAGTTATGAGACCCAGTACTTC.

This clonotype was detected ten times or more. The chain carries TRBV5-1 and TRBJ2-1, with TRBD2 matching over 14 bases. This CDR3 spans 17 amino acids. Unmatched junction bases numbered 11, after V lost 4 bases and J lost 8 bases. CDR1 and CDR2 from the germline V gene are SGHRS and YFSETQ. DNA of the CDR3: TGCGCCAGCAGCCCAAGGACTAGCGGGGGGCGGAACGATGAGCAGTTCTTC. It specifies CASSPRTSGGRNDEQFF.

This clonotype came up a few times. This rearrangement joins TRBV6-2 or TRBV6-3 to TRBJ2-7, with 8 bases lining up with TRBD1. The CDR3 spans 14 residues. CDR1 and CDR2 (germline): MNHEY, SVGEGT. V was pared by 7 bases and J by 6 bases, with 11 bases of the junction left unmatched. DNA for the CDR3: TGTGCCAGCAACCAGGGGGCCGCCCTCTCCGAGCAGTACTTC. Translation: CASNQGAALSEQYF.

Many counts were recorded for this clonotype. The chain is built from TRBV7-9 and TRBJ2-1; tentative D call: TRBD2 (5 bases). Trimming took off 5 bases at V and 10 bases at J, with 15 bases between the two ends. Per the germline V gene, CDR1 is SEHNR and CDR2 is FQNEAQ (reference sequence). The CDR3 has 13 residues. The CDR3 sequence is CASSPNRPGEQFF. CDR3 DNA sequence: TGTGCCAGCAGCCCCAATCGCCCGGGGGAGCAGTTCTTC.

This clonotype was recorded at least ten times. The CDR3 region is CASSPGQGDSPLHF. The CDR3 bases are TGTGCCAGCAGCCCGGGACAGGGGGATTCACCCCTCCACTTT. The chain has TRBV3-1 and TRBJ1-6; 11 nucleotides match TRBD1. The CDR3 sequence is 14 residues long. V was pared by 4 bases and J by 8 bases, with 1 base of the junction left unmatched. Germline V gives CDR1 LGHDT, CDR2 YNNKEL (reference sequence).

This clonotype was recorded many times. The chain joins TRBV27 to TRBJ2-2; D is ambiguous. This CDR3 is 15 amino acids long. Trimming removed 2 bases from V and 4 bases from J, with 11 bases in between. Germline V CDR1 and CDR2: MNHEY, SMNVEV (reference sequence). The CDR3 is CASSLRDSGTGELFF. The CDR3 region has the DNA TGTGCCAGCAGTTTAAGGGATTCGGGCACCGGGGAGCTGTTTTTT.

This clonotype was recorded many times. The chain recombines TRBV3-1 with TRBJ1-1; D is ambiguous. The CDR3 is 14 residues long. CDR1 and CDR2 (germline): LGHDT, YNNKEL (reference sequence). The V and J ends lost 4 bases and 0 bases respectively, with 9 bases between them. Here the CDR3 reads CASSPRLMNTEAFF. The DNA of the CDR3 is TGTGCCAGCAGCCCGAGGCTCATGAACACTGAAGCTTTCTTT.